The 21 T cell receptor beta chains listed next were all sequenced from one sample in a study of T cells in Graves' hyperthyroidism and ophthalmopathy. The TCR beta CDR3 regions underwent amplification using RNA transcripts as the source. The primer set for the first-round RT-PCR of the TCR CDR3 was HTBI. From the multiplex PCR reads, TCRdb called clonotypes with MiXCR, one entry per CDR3 protein. The sample gives approximately 690,000 distinct CDR3 sequences, more than 14% of which show up once; around 13% is in the top ten. Sequencing was carried out using blood. Source of these receptors: a woman in her 50s with Graves' ophthalmopathy.

This clonotype has only a few counts. The rearrangement links TRBV6-2 or TRBV6-3 to TRBJ2-2; TRBD2 agrees at 9 bases. The CDR3 length is 16 residues. Germline trimming cut 6 bases from V and 3 bases from J; bases unmatched to any gene: 8. Germline V gives CDR1 MNHEY, CDR2 SVGEGT. CDR3 region: CASSSGTSTHTGELFF. The CDR3 DNA sequence: TGTGCCAGCAGCTCTGGGACTAGCACGCACACCGGGGAGCTGTTTTTT.

The chain uses TRBV7-2 and TRBJ1-6; no clear D gene. Trimming pared 1 base from V and 9 bases from J, leaving 16 bases between. The CDR3 totals 16 residues. Germline-derived CDR1 and CDR2 are SGHTA and FQGNSA. The CDR3 nucleotides are TGTGCCAGCAGCTTAGATACCGGGAGGATCAGTTCACCCCTCCACTTT. Its translation: CASSLDTGRISSPLHF.

The chain is built from TRBV7-3 and TRBJ1-1, with 12 bases aligning to TRBD1. CDR1 is SGHTA and CDR2 is FQGTGA in the germline V gene. This CDR3 is 16 amino acids long. Germline trimming cut 3 bases from V and 2 bases from J; bases unmatched to any gene: 4. CDR3: CASSLGQGAPNTEAFF. The CDR3 bases are TGTGCCAGCAGCTTGGGACAGGGGGCCCCTAACACTGAAGCTTTCTTT.

In regard to this clonotype: This could be a read error, since a much larger clone is one nucleotide away. The CDR3 sequence: CASSLSKLAGVLRTQYF. DNA of the CDR3: TGTGCCAGCAGTTTATCGAAACTAGCGGGAGTTTTAAGGACCCAGTACTTC. The V and J genes are TRBV27 and TRBJ2-5, with 11 bases matching TRBD2. V shed 0 bases, J shed 7 bases, and the junction held 10 bases outside the gene matches. Germline V CDR1 and CDR2: MNHEY, SMNVEV (reference sequence). The CDR3 runs to 17 residues.

This clonotype was counted many times. This chain joins TRBV20-1 and TRBJ1-6; D unclear. The CDR3 totals 17 residues. Per germline, CDR1 DFQATT and CDR2 SNEGSKA (reference sequence). Trimming pared 3 bases from V and 1 base from J, leaving 16 bases between. CDR3 amino acids: CSASGLEGSSYNSPLHF. CDR3 nucleotide sequence: TGCAGTGCTAGTGGGCTTGAAGGGTCGTCCTATAATTCACCCCTCCACTTT.

This clonotype was recorded many times. The chain combines TRBV7-2 with TRBJ2-7, with D hard to call. V lost 2 bases to trimming and J lost 0 bases, with 14 bases between them. This CDR3 spans 16 amino acids. Germline V gene sequence: CDR1 SGHTA, CDR2 FQGNSA. CDR3 sequence (DNA): TGTGCCAGCAGCTTATTTGGTGGGGATTACTCCTACGAGCAGTACTTC. As protein: CASSLFGGDYSYEQYF. The entire variable domain, with the rest obtained from reference TRBV7-2 and TRBJ2-7, is as follows: GAGVSQSPSNKVTEKGKDVELRCDPISGHTALYWYRQSLGQGLEFLIYFQGNSAPDKSGLPSDRFSAERTGGSVSTLTIQRTQQEDSAVYLCASSLFGGDYSYEQYFGPGTRLTVT.

The table lists this clonotype with many counts. The chain combines TRBV7-9 with TRBJ2-1; 12 nucleotides align to TRBD2. The CDR3 is 19 amino acids. Germline assignment: CDR1 SEHNR and CDR2 FQNEAQ (reference sequence). Trimming removed 5 bases from V and 5 bases from J; junction bases left unmatched: 16. Here the CDR3 reads CASSQNRLAGVQENNEQFF. The CDR3 DNA reads as TGTGCCAGCAGCCAGAACCGACTAGCGGGAGTCCAGGAGAACAATGAGCAGTTCTTC.

The chain links TRBV5-1 to TRBJ1-1, with D hard to call. Trimming pared 2 bases from V and 1 base from J, leaving 15 bases between. CDR1 and CDR2 from the germline V gene are SGHRS and YFSETQ. The CDR3 has 16 residues. This CDR3 is CASSFGVGIGNTEAFF. The CDR3 DNA sequence: TGCGCCAGCAGCTTTGGAGTAGGGATTGGGAACACTGAAGCTTTCTTT.

The table lists this clonotype with many counts. V is TRBV7-2 and J is TRBJ2-7; TRBD1 is a possible D gene (6 bases). Germline CDR1 reads SGHTA; CDR2 reads FQGNSA. Between the trimmed V and J ends, which lost 1 base and 0 bases, there was a span of 13 bases. The CDR3 covers 16 residues. The CDR3 sequence is CASSLVADSLSYEQYF. CDR3 bases: TGTGCCAGCAGCTTAGTTGCGGACAGCCTCTCCTACGAGCAGTACTTC.

This clonotype was seen a few times. This chain uses TRBV19 with TRBJ2-1; D tentatively fits TRBD1 or TRBD2 (6 bases each). Germline V gene sequence: CDR1 LNHDA, CDR2 SQIVND (reference sequence). The CDR3 extends over 14 amino acids. V gave up 5 bases and J gave up 9 bases, with 17 bases separating them. CDR3 protein: CASSLGGSSGEQFF. The CDR3 DNA follows: TGTGCCAGTAGTCTAGGGGGGTCGTCGGGTGAGCAGTTCTTC.

This clonotype came up a few times. The chain is built from TRBV6-2 or TRBV6-3 and TRBJ1-1; TRBD1 aligns across 8 bases. Germline V gene data show CDR1 as MNHEY and CDR2 as SVGEGT. The CDR3 covers 11 residues. V was clipped by 5 bases and J by 8 bases; unmatched bases: 1. The CDR3 DNA sequence: TGTGCCAGCAGTAGGACAGGGGAAGCTTTCTTT. It specifies CASSRTGEAFF.

There are many counts of this clonotype. V is TRBV3-1 and J is TRBJ1-2, with 10 positions matching TRBD1. The CDR3 length is 14 residues. V dropped 3 bases and J dropped 4; count of bases not matched to a gene: 2. Looked up from germline, CDR1 is LGHDT and CDR2 is YNNKEL (reference sequence). CDR3 loop: CASSQTGGVYGYTF. CDR3 DNA: TGTGCCAGCAGCCAGACAGGGGGCGTCTATGGCTACACCTTC.

At least ten counts were recorded for this clonotype. DNA for the CDR3: TGTGCCAGCAGCTTAGAAGGGGGAATCGAGCAGTACTTC. Protein sequence: CASSLEGGIEQYF. V is TRBV2 and J is TRBJ2-7, with a weak D call TRBD1 (6 bases). Trimming removed 6 bases from V and 6 bases from J, with 15 bases in between. The CDR3 has 13 amino acids. The V gene's germline CDR1 is SNHLY and CDR2 FYNNEI.

The table lists this clonotype with many counts. The genes are TRBV12-3 or TRBV12-4 and TRBJ1-3; 8 bases fit TRBD1. The CDR3 length is 16 residues. With V trimmed by 6 bases and J by 6 bases, 13 bases remained unmatched. In DNA, the CDR3 is TGTGCCAGCAGCTACCCCTACAGGGGGAGAGAAAACACCATATATTTT. This gives the protein CASSYPYRGRENTIYF.

This clonotype came up many times. The rearrangement links TRBV7-2 to TRBJ1-1, with TRBD1 matching 7 bases. Trimming cost V 2 bases and J 0 bases; bases outside gene matches: 12. The germline V gene encodes CDR1 SGHTA and CDR2 FQGNSA. This CDR3 contains 18 residues. The DNA of the CDR3 is TGTGCCAGCAGCTTAAAGCGGCGGACAGGACCCATGAACACTGAAGCTTTCTTT. Its translation: CASSLKRRTGPMNTEAFF.

There are many counts of this clonotype. J is TRBJ1-1 and V is TRBV30; no firm D call. The CDR3 covers 15 residues. The germline CDR1 and CDR2 sequences are GTSNPN and SVGIG (reference sequence). Deletions cut 3 bases from V and 0 bases from J, with 14 bases between. As DNA, the CDR3 is TGTGCCTGGAGCAAAACGCGGCAGGTGAACACTGAAGCTTTCTTT. Translating gives CAWSKTRQVNTEAFF. Drawing the rest from reference TRBV30 and TRBJ1-1, the complete variable domain is SQTIHQWPATLVQPVGSPLSLECTVEGTSNPNLYWYRQAAGRGLQLLFYSVGIGQISSEVPQNLSASRPQDRQFILSSKKLLLSDSGFYLCAWSKTRQVNTEAFFGQGTRLTVV.

This clonotype was recorded a few times. This chain connects TRBV9 to TRBJ2-1, with 11 bases matching TRBD2. CDR3 length: 15 residues. Germline V gene data show CDR1 as SGDLS and CDR2 as YYNGEE. The ends lost 1 base at V and 7 bases at J; junction bases unmatched: 4. DNA for the CDR3: TGTGCCAGCAGCGTAAGCGGGACTAGCGGAAATGAGCAGTTCTTC. It is translated as CASSVSGTSGNEQFF.

V gene TRBV5-6 combines with J gene TRBJ1-1; D unresolved. CDR1 is SGHDT and CDR2 is YYEEEE in the germline V gene. V dropped 4 bases and J dropped 8 bases, with 15 bases sitting between them. The CDR3 consists of 13 residues. The CDR3: CASSLIRPVEAFF. The CDR3 coding sequence is TGTGCCAGCAGCCTGATACGGCCTGTCGAAGCTTTCTTT.

CDR3 coding DNA: TGTGCCACCAGCACAGGACAAAGCAATCAGCCCCAGCATTTT. Translation gives CATSTGQSNQPQHF. V gene TRBV15 combines with J gene TRBJ1-5; D is perhaps TRBD1 (5 bases). Per germline, CDR1 LNHNV and CDR2 YYDKDF (reference sequence). This CDR3 is 14 amino acids long. V lost 4 bases and J lost 1, with 8 bases in between.

V and J are TRBV28 and TRBJ2-1, with TRBD2 matching 7 bases. This CDR3 comprises 14 residues. The germline gives CDR1 MDHEN, CDR2 SYDVKM. J was trimmed by 2 bases and V by 7 bases; bases with no gene match: 5. This chain's CDR3 is CASNAGVTYNEQFF. The DNA for the CDR3 is TGTGCCAGCAATGCGGGAGTAACCTACAATGAGCAGTTCTTC. Combining the CDR3 with reference TRBV28 and TRBJ2-1 gives the whole variable domain DVKVTQSSRYLVKRTGEKVFLECVQDMDHENMFWYRQDPGLGLRLIYFSYDVKMKEKGDIPEGYSVSREKKERFSLILESASTNQTSMYLCASNAGVTYNEQFFGPGTRLTVL.

This clonotype was detected many times. V is TRBV7-9 and J is TRBJ1-4; 8 bases line up with TRBD1. V trimming: 5 bases; J trimming: 6 bases; junction bases outside the gene matches: 5. The CDR3 sequence is 14 residues long. In germline, CDR1 is SEHNR, CDR2 FQNEAQ (reference sequence). In DNA, the CDR3 is TGTGCCAGCAGCCGGACAGGGTTTGATGAAAAACTGTTTTTT. It translates to CASSRTGFDEKLFF.